This TCR beta chain was captured by sequencing in a study of technical replicates of blood from several donors. Trimming removed 6 bases at V and 4 bases at J, with 9 bases between. Germline V gives CDR1 KGHSH, CDR2 LQKENI. The CDR3 is 12 amino acids. The table came from immunoSEQ multiplex PCR; TCRdb's copy has only in-frame clones and leaves some out. This sample has 85,000 to 100,000 clones, with 90% to 96% found just once. The TCR comes from a human donor in good health. Sequences were obtained from T cells isolated from PBMCs. This chain joins TRBV18 and TRBJ1-2, with D hard to call. For the CDR3, the DNA is TGTGCCAGCTCCCCAGGACTCTATGGCTACACCTTC. As protein: CASSPGLYGYTF.